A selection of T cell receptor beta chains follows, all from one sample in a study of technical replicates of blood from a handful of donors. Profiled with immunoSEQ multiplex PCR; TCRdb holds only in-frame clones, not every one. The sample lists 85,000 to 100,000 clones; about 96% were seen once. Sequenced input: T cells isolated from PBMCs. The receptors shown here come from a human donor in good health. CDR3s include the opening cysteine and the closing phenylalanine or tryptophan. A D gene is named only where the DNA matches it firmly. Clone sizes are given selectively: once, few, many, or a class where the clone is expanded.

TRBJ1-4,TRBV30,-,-,TGTGCCTGGAGTGGACCGCGACTCCGGGGAGAGAAACTGTTTTTT,CAWSGPRLRGEKLFF
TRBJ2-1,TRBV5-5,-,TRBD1,TGTGCCAGCAGCCCCAGGTATAGTTCCGGGGACAGGCTTGACAATGAGCAGTTCTTC,CASSPRYSSGDRLDNEQFF
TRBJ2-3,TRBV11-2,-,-,TGTGCCAGCAGGTCTCCCGGACATCGCACAGATACGCAGTATTTT,CASRSPGHRTDTQYF
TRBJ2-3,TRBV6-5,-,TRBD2,TGTGCCAGCAGTTACGACGGGACTAGCGCAGATACGCAGTATTTT,CASSYDGTSADTQYF
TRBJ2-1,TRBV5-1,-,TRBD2,TGCGCCAGCAGCTTGAAGGGACTACCCAAGGGTGAGCAGTTCTTC,CASSLKGLPKGEQFF
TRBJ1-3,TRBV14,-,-,TGTGCCAGCAGCCAAGCGGGAAACACCATATATTTT,CASSQAGNTIYF
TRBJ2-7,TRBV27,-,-,TGTGCCAGCAGTTTATCAGGGGCCACAGACTACGAGCAGTACTTC,CASSLSGATDYEQYF
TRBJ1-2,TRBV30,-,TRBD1,TGTGCCTGGAGCCCATGGACAGGGGCTACCTATGGCTACACCTTC,CAWSPWTGATYGYTF
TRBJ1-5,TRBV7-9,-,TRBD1,TGTGCCAGCAGCGACAGGGCGGTGGGCAATCAGCCCCAGCATTTT,CASSDRAVGNQPQHF
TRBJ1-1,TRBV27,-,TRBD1,TGTGCCAGCAGTGCATGGACAGGGGACACTGAAGCTTTCTTT,CASSAWTGDTEAFF
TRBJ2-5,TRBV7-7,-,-,TGTGCTAGCAGCTACGCGGGACGGGAGACCCAGTACTTC,CASSYAGRETQYF
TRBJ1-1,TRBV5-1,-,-,TGCGCCAGCAGCTTTTTCAGTTCCTCTGAAGCTTTCTTT,CASSFFSSSEAFF
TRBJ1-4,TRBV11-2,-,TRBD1,TGTGCCAGCAGGACCGGGACAGAAACCGAAAAACTGTTTTTT,CASRTGTETEKLFF
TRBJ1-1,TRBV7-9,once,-,TGTGCCAGCAGCTCGGGAAGATGGGCAGGGGACACTGAAGCTTTCTTT,CASSSGRWAGDTEAFF
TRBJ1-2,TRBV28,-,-,TGTGCCAGCAGTTTTTGGGAGGGGGGCTTCACCTATGGCTACACCTTC,CASSFWEGGFTYGYTF
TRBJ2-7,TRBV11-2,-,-,TGTGCCAGCAGCTTACAGGGCTACGAGCAGTACTTC,CASSLQGYEQYF
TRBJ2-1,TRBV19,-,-,TGTGCCAGTACTATGCGCAATGAGCAGTTCTTC,CASTMRNEQFF
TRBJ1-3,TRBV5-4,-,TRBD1,TGTGCCAGCAGCACCCGGGACAGCTCTGGAAACACCATATATTTT,CASSTRDSSGNTIYF
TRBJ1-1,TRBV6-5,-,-,TGTGCCAGCAGTTACTATAGCACTACTGAAGCTTTCTTT,CASSYYSTTEAFF
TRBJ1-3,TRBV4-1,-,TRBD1,TGCGCCAGTTCACGGACAGGGAGCTCTGGAAACACCATATATTTT,CASSRTGSSGNTIYF
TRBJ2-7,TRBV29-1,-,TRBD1,TGCAGCGTCAGGACAGGGCAGTCCGAGCAGTACTTC,CSVRTGQSEQYF
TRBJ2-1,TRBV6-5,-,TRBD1,TGTGCCAGCACCATGGTACAGGGGGTCGAGCAGTTCTTC,CASTMVQGVEQFF
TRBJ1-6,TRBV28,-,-,TGTGCCAGCAGTTTATCACAGGGATATAATTCACCCCTCCACTTT,CASSLSQGYNSPLHF
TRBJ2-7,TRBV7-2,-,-,TGTGCCAGCAGCTCCCTAGGGGGAACCTACGAGCAGTACTTC,CASSSLGGTYEQYF
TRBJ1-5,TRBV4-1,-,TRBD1,TGCGCCAGCAGCCAAGATCCACGGGGCAGGGGGCAGCCCCAGCATTTT,CASSQDPRGRGQPQHF
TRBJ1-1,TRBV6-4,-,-,TGTGCCAGCAGACTCACTCTGAACACTGAAGCTTTCTTT,CASRLTLNTEAFF